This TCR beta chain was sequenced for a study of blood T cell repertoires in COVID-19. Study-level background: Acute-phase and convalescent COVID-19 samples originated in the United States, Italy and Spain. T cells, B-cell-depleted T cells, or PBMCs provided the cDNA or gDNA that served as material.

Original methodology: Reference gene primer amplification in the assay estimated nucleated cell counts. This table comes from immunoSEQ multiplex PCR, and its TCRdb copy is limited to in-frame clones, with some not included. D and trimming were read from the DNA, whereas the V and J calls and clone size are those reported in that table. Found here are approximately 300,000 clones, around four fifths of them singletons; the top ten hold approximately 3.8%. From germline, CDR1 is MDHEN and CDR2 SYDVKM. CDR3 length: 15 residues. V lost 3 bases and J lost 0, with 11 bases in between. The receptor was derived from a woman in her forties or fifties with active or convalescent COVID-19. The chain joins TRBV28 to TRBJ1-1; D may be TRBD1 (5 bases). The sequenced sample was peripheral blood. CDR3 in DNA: TGTGCCAGCAGTTTTCCGGCAGGGCTGAACACTGAAGCTTTCTTT. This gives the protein CASSFPAGLNTEAFF.